This T cell receptor (beta chain) was profiled in a study of cytomegalovirus exposure and HLA in healthy donors. PCR primers comprised 60 Vbeta and 13 Jbeta primers. Libraries were prepared by immunoSEQ multiplex PCR; TCRdb keeps only in-frame clonotypes and omits some of them. This table has 150,000 to 200,000 clones, around 76% appearing once. Trimming shortened V by 6 bases and J by 6 bases, and 9 bases separated the two germline ends. The germline CDR1 and CDR2 sequences are MNHNY and SVGAGI (reference sequence). There are 11 residues in the CDR3. This clone was seen a few times. The source is a female donor in good health and CMV-seronegative. Sequences were obtained from PBMCs. This chain links TRBV6-6 with TRBJ2-7; no clear D. As DNA, the CDR3 is TGTGCCAGCAGCATCCCCGGCGAGCAGTACTTC. Encoded protein: CASSIPGEQYF.